This T cell receptor (beta chain) was captured in a study of tumor-infiltrating lymphocytes in primary liver carcinoma. Study at large: Donors had hepatocellular carcinoma or combined HCC and intrahepatic cholangiocarcinoma. There were tumors of stage T1-T3 N0M0, each 4.2 to 10 cm across.

Germline DNA was extracted too, while blood RNA derived from unsorted whole blood. Synthesis of TCR beta cDNA was carried out from 500 ng total RNA with a constant-region primer. Three nested multiplex PCR rounds, a slightly modified ARM-PCR, produced the libraries for TCR beta. Investigators reported that the first two PCR rounds, at 10 cycles each, used TRBV1-TRBV30 forward primers with a C-beta reverse primer. One entry per CDR3 protein results from TCRdb running MiXCR on the multiplex PCR reads. The sample consists of 320,000 or so distinct CDR3 sequences, approximately 60% of them appearing once. Trimming cost V 1 base and J 2 bases, with 12 bases left between them. Germline lookup yields CDR1 MNHNS and CDR2 SASEGT. CDR3 length: 15 amino acids. For this clonotype: Without the conserved terminal phenylalanine or tryptophan, this CDR3 likely stems from a read error.

The sequence was collected from a man between 40 and 49 years old with primary liver carcinoma and hepatitis B virus infection. The sequencing input was peripheral blood. The chain links TRBV6-1 to TRBJ2-7, with TRBD2 as a possible D gene (6 bases). The CDR3 coding sequence is TGTGCCAGCAGTGAAGGCCGGGAGTGGGCCTACGAGCAGTACTAC. Translated, it gives CASSEGREWAYEQYY.